The clone carrying this T cell receptor (beta chain) was picked up one time. The data are from a study of blood T cell repertoires in COVID-19. Overall study context: The origin of the acute and convalescent COVID-19 samples was the United States, Italy and Spain. PBMCs, B-cell-depleted T cells, or T cells were the source of the cDNA or gDNA that made up the material.

CDR1 is MDHEN, CDR2 SYDVKM, per germline. Trimming pared 5 bases from V and 4 bases from J, leaving 17 bases between. This CDR3 comprises 15 residues. The authors' processing: Estimates of nucleated cell counts were drawn from the amplification of reference gene primers. TCRdb's copy holds only in-frame clones and misses some; the assay was immunoSEQ multiplex PCR. V and J calls and clone size are those listed in that table; D and trimming were worked out from the DNA. The sample includes about 90,000 clones, about nine tenths of them seen just once. The clonotype originates from a human donor with active COVID-19. The donor label of this sample is uncertain. Material: peripheral blood. The V and J genes are TRBV28 and TRBJ1-2, with D tentatively TRBD1 (6 bases). CDR3: CASSPIQGYSYGYTF. In DNA form, the CDR3 reads TGTGCCAGCAGTCCCATACAGGGATATAGCTATGGCTACACCTTC.